This TCR beta chain was obtained from a study of blood T cell repertoires in COVID-19 (dated by TCRdb to 2020 to 2021). About the investigation overall: The collaborator samples originated in the United States, Italy and Spain and spanned the acute and convalescent phases of COVID-19. The prospective study material was composed of cDNA or gDNA derived from T cells, B-cell-depleted T cells, or PBMCs. Nearly every sample came with metadata listing a de-identified subject ID, COVID-19 status, age in years and sex. Where HLA class I and class II types were available, the types were taken from metadata supplied by the sample provider, not from assay-based typing. Subjects who had been exposed to COVID-19, were actively infected with it, or had recovered from it provided the deeply sampled blood TCRbeta repertoires that made up the dataset. The repertoires were released in a freely available public database intended as a resource for research on the immune response to SARS-CoV-2. Samples came from the ongoing ImmuneRACE study (first 160 participants) plus 1,254 subjects from 6 global collaborators.

TCRbeta CDR3 regions were amplified from genomic DNA by means of the immunoSEQ Assay, a bias-controlled multiplex PCR. Under the source paper's analysis protocol: The number of nucleated cells in each sample was estimated by amplification of reference gene primers within the assay. To quantify the absolute abundance of each unique TCRbeta CDR3 rearrangement, sequence reads were collapsed and filtered. For each sample, productive Simpson clonality was calculated by taking the square root of Simpson's diversity index across productive rearrangements. Not all clones reach the TCRdb copy of this immuneACCESS table, which keeps in-frame sequences only. Checked studies attribute under half of the gap to unresolved V genes and leave the rest unexplained. The DNA was the basis for D and trimming; V, J and clone size are from that table. In this sample the table shows 100,000 to 150,000 clones, about four fifths of which occur a single time. The ten largest clones add up to roughly 12% of the sample.

Note on this clone: The clone's antigen remains unknown. The sample holds no much larger clone one base away, and base qualities are not on file.

Whole blood was collected in K2EDTA tubes by collaborating institutions according to the institutions' own protocols. For TCRbeta analysis, collaborator samples were shipped as frozen whole blood, as isolated PBMCs, or as DNA extracted from either sample type. On the study overall, not on this receptor specifically: Clinical and demographic metadata were provided uncurated, with the amount varying by source and participant.

For CDR1 and CDR2, the germline V gene lists SGHAT and FQNNGV. Germline trimming amounts to 5 bases on V and 0 bases on J, with 7 as the count of junction bases outside the gene matches. The CDR3 sequence holds 16 residues, the cysteine and phenylalanine included. Only the CDR3 DNA stays, 48 bases, in frame from base 1. This receptor was taken from a man aged 55 to 70 with acute or convalescent COVID-19. The chain is encoded by TRBV11-2 joined to TRBJ1-3; 7 bases in between match TRBD1. Sequencing was done on a sample of peripheral blood. The CDR3 loop reads CASSALDRASGNTIYF. The DNA sequence is given as TGTGCCAGCAGCGCCCTCGACAGGGCCTCTGGAAACACCATATATTTT.